Below, 29 T cell receptor beta chains from the same sample are listed, as sequenced in a study of metastatic and nonmetastatic thyroid tumors. TCRdb ran MiXCR on the PCR reads. The repertoire consists of 40,000 or so clones, with roughly 26% occurring once and the leading ten covering 8% to 10%. Every patient was untreated before thyroid surgery. The material sequenced was blood. These receptor sequences come from a female donor with papillary thyroid cancer or a benign thyroid nodule (not recorded which). Some clones in this sample may be carry-over from other donors' samples.

This sequence joins TRBV28 and TRBJ2-5, with 8 bases aligning to TRBD1. CDR1 is MDHEN and CDR2 is SYDVKM in the germline V gene. Trimming removed 6 bases from V and 0 bases from J; junction bases left unmatched: 12. CDR3 length equals 17 residues. The DNA for the CDR3 is TGTGCCAGCAGCAGGGGCCCGACAGGGGCACACCAAGAGACCCAGTACTTC. As protein: CASSRGPTGAHQETQYF.

This clone was counted ten times or more. At the DNA level, this CDR3 is encoded by other sequences in the same sample as well. The rearrangement joins TRBV29-1 to TRBJ2-3; 8 nucleotides align to TRBD2. The CDR3 extends over 15 amino acids. Germline CDR1 reads SQVTM; CDR2 reads ANQGSEA. V was pared by 1 base and J by 0 bases, with 3 bases of the junction left unmatched. The CDR3 here is CSVEVAGKSTDTQYF. The CDR3 DNA sequence: TGCAGCGTTGAAGTAGCGGGGAAAAGCACAGATACGCAGTATTTT.

CDR3 protein: CASSPPSANTGELFF. CDR3 DNA sequence: TGTGCCAGCAGCCCCCCGAGCGCGAACACCGGGGAGCTGTTTTTT. V is TRBV7-9 and J is TRBJ2-2, with D uncertain. CDR1 is SEHNR, CDR2 FQNEAQ, per germline (reference sequence). There are 15 residues in the CDR3. Trimming removed 5 bases at V and 0 bases at J, with 10 bases between.

This clone was recorded at least ten times. CDR3 nucleotide sequence: TGCAGTGTCGACAGCTATGGCTACACCTTC. Translation gives CSVDSYGYTF. The chain joins TRBV20-1 to TRBJ1-2, with a weak D call TRBD1 (5 bases). The CDR3 length is 10 residues. Trimming pared 7 bases from V and 4 bases from J, leaving 7 bases between. Germline-derived CDR1 and CDR2 are DFQATT and SNEGSKA (reference sequence).

This chain uses TRBV6-1 with TRBJ1-2, with unresolved D. From germline, CDR1 is MNHNS and CDR2 SASEGT. The CDR3 length is 15 residues. With 5 bases removed from V and 10 bases from J, the gap between germline ends came to 23 bases. The CDR3 bases are TGTGCCAGCAGTCCCCTGCGGTGGCCTGAGAATGTCTACACCTTC. It is translated as CASSPLRWPENVYTF.

The chain carries TRBV11-2 and TRBJ1-6; 10 bases are a match to TRBD1. Germline V gene sequence: CDR1 SGHAT, CDR2 FQNNGV. This CDR3 spans 16 amino acids. J lost 5 bases, V lost 2 bases, and 3 bases had no gene match. The CDR3 DNA reads TGTGCCAGCAGCTTACGGGACAGGGGAAATAATTCACCCCTCCACTTT. Translating it yields CASSLRDRGNNSPLHF.

The chain recombines TRBV2 with TRBJ1-2; D gene ambiguous. This CDR3 region has 14 residues. V gave up 4 bases and J gave up 0 bases, with 9 bases separating them. Germline values: CDR1 SNHLY, CDR2 FYNNEI. The CDR3 DNA is TGTGCCAGCAGTGGTTCAGTAACTAACTATGGCTACACCTTC. Translation: CASSGSVTNYGYTF.

To note about this clone: One end of the junction is discordant with germline, which a read error may explain. The rearrangement joins TRBV6-1 to TRBJ1-5; weak D call: TRBD1 (5 bases). CDR3 length equals 14 residues. The germline gives CDR1 MNHNS, CDR2 SASEGT. CDR3 protein: CASSPQGGNLPQHF. The DNA of the CDR3 is TGTGCCAGCAGTCCCCAGGGTGGCAATCTGCCCCAGCATTTT.

This chain joins TRBV10-3 and TRBJ2-5; weak D call: TRBD1 (6 bases). Trimming stripped 2 bases from V and 1 base from J, with 11 bases between. The germline CDR1 and CDR2 sequences are ENHRY and SYGVKD. The CDR3 sequence is 15 residues long. The DNA of the CDR3 is TGTGCCATCAGTGAGCCAGGGACATTCCAAGAGACCCAGTACTTC. Its protein product is CAISEPGTFQETQYF.

This clone was seen at least ten times. The rearrangement joins TRBV11-2 to TRBJ2-1; D may be TRBD2 (5 bases). Trimming took off 3 bases at V and 1 base at J, with 7 bases between the two ends. Germline V CDR1 and CDR2: SGHAT, FQNNGV. The CDR3 is 14 amino acids. CDR3 sequence reads: CASSLSGSYNEQFF. CDR3 sequence (DNA): TGTGCCAGCAGCTTGTCGGGATCCTACAATGAGCAGTTCTTC. Drawing the rest from reference TRBV11-2 and TRBJ2-1, the complete variable domain is EAGVAQSPRYKIIEKRQSVAFWCNPISGHATLYWYQQILGQGPKLLIQFQNNGVVDDSQLPKDRFSAERLKGVDSTLKIQPAKLEDSAVYLCASSLSGSYNEQFFGPGTRLTVL.

The rearrangement uses TRBV30 and TRBJ2-1, with 10 bases matching TRBD2. This CDR3 is built from 14 residues. Trimming cost V 3 bases and J 10 bases; bases outside gene matches: 9. The germline V gene encodes CDR1 GTSNPN and CDR2 SVGIG (reference sequence). The CDR3 protein is CAWSSLAGVNEQFF. Here the CDR3 DNA reads TGTGCCTGGAGCTCTCTAGCGGGAGTCAACGAGCAGTTCTTC.

This clone was detected many times. The chain uses TRBV3-1 and TRBJ1-5; D remains unclear. Germline V gene sequence: CDR1 LGHDT, CDR2 YNNKEL (reference sequence). Trimming removed 1 base from V and 6 bases from J, with 10 bases in between. CDR3 size: 14 residues. CDR3 DNA sequence: TGTGCCAGCAGCCAAGGGCAGAAAGTTCAGCCCCAGCATTTT. Amino acid sequence: CASSQGQKVQPQHF.

There are many counts of this clone. J is TRBJ2-1 and V is TRBV5-4, with unresolved D. Trimming took off 3 bases at V and 6 bases at J, with 16 bases between the two ends. This CDR3 comprises 15 residues. Per germline, CDR1 SGHNT and CDR2 YYREEE (reference sequence). The CDR3 DNA reads TGTGCCAGCAGCTCCCCGTCCGAAAAGACCAATGAGCAGTTCTTC. Translation: CASSSPSEKTNEQFF.

The V gene is TRBV9, the J gene TRBJ1-1; D not certain. This CDR3 contains 16 residues. The V end lost 4 bases, the J end lost 11 bases, and 27 bases lay between the germline ends. CDR1 and CDR2 from the germline V gene are SGDLS and YYNGEE. The CDR3 DNA follows: TGTGCCAGCAGCAGATCCGGTACAGTGTATTCCGCCGGCGCTTTCTTT. This translates into CASSRSGTVYSAGAFF.

This clone has only a few counts. The chain has TRBV19 and TRBJ2-7, with a tentative D call TRBD1 (6 bases). Germline V gives CDR1 LNHDA, CDR2 SQIVND (reference sequence). CDR3 length: 14 amino acids. The V and J ends lost 6 bases and 0 bases respectively, with 12 bases between them. CDR3 sequence reads: CASSTTGSSYEQYF. In DNA form, the CDR3 reads TGTGCCAGTAGCACTACAGGGAGCTCCTACGAGCAGTACTTC.

The chain couples TRBV5-1 to TRBJ1-2; D may be TRBD1 (6 bases). This CDR3 region has 13 residues. The V and J ends lost 2 bases and 13 bases respectively, with 18 bases between them. Germline V gene data show CDR1 as SGHRS and CDR2 as YFSETQ. CDR3 amino acids: CASSFDAGESTTF. CDR3 nucleotides: TGCGCCAGCAGCTTTGATGCAGGGGAGAGTACCACCTTC.

Only a few counts were recorded for this clone. The V gene is TRBV2, the J gene TRBJ2-7; tentative D call: TRBD2 (6 bases). This CDR3 has 15 residues. Germline CDR1 and CDR2: SNHLY and FYNNEI. With 0 bases removed from V and 6 bases from J, the gap between germline ends came to 15 bases. The CDR3 region is CASSEALGSLVEQYF. The CDR3, as DNA: TGTGCCAGCAGTGAAGCGCTCGGGAGCCTTGTCGAGCAGTACTTC.

This clone was seen only a few times. This sequence joins TRBV6-1 and TRBJ2-7; 9 nucleotides match TRBD2. Unmatched junction bases numbered 14, after V lost 5 bases and J lost 6 bases. The CDR3 is 16 residues long. From germline, CDR1 is MNHNS and CDR2 SASEGT. In nucleotides, the CDR3 is TGTGCCAGCAGTAAAGGGAGCGGGGGGCGTCAGGGCGAGCAGTACTTC. This gives the protein CASSKGSGGRQGEQYF.

This clone came up many times. The chain couples TRBV19 to TRBJ1-1, with a weak D call TRBD1 (5 bases). V was pared by 7 bases and J by 10 bases, with 22 bases between. This CDR3 is built from 14 residues. Germline CDR1 is LNHDA and CDR2 is SQIVND (reference sequence). The CDR3 region is CASNHLGGGRRAFF. In nucleotides, the CDR3 is TGTGCCAGTAACCACCTCGGCGGGGGAAGACGAGCTTTCTTT.

The chain joins TRBV28 to TRBJ1-1; D gene unclear. The V and J ends lost 8 bases and 4 bases respectively, with 17 bases between them. CDR1 and CDR2 from the germline V gene are MDHEN and SYDVKM. This CDR3 contains 14 residues. The CDR3 region is CASFPGELVTEAFF. CDR3 sequence (DNA): TGTGCCAGCTTCCCCGGCGAGTTGGTCACTGAAGCTTTCTTT.

DNA for the CDR3: TGTGCCTGGAGGCGACCCCAAGAGACCCAGTACTTC. Its translation: CAWRRPQETQYF. The V gene is TRBV30, the J gene TRBJ2-5; D ambiguous. The germline V gene encodes CDR1 GTSNPN and CDR2 SVGIG (reference sequence). This CDR3 is 12 amino acids long. V dropped 3 bases and J dropped 1 base, with 6 bases sitting between them.

This clone occurred many times. This sequence joins TRBV5-6 and TRBJ1-6, with 9 bases aligning to TRBD1. The germline V gene has CDR1 SGHDT and CDR2 YYEEEE. The CDR3 is made up of 15 amino acids. With 0 bases clipped from V and 9 bases from J, the junction kept 4 bases outside the gene matches. The CDR3 region has the DNA TGTGCCAGCAGCTTGGGGGACAGGGAAAGTTCACCCCTCCACTTT. Translating gives CASSLGDRESSPLHF.

This clone has just a few counts. A junction end diverges from the germline sequence, so it may reflect a read error. V and J are TRBV5-1 and TRBJ2-1, with 8 bases aligning to TRBD2. Looked up from germline, CDR1 is SGHRS and CDR2 is YFSETQ. The CDR3 consists of 16 residues. The CDR3 here is CARSLAWREAYNEQFF. CDR3 nucleotide sequence: TGCGCCAGAAGCTTGGCCTGGCGGGAGGCCTACAATGAGCAGTTCTTC.

This clone was seen a few times. A much more abundant neighbour one base away suggests this may be a read error. The same CDR3 can be traced to other DNA sequences in this sample. This chain joins TRBV29-1 and TRBJ1-5; 7 bases match TRBD1. CDR1 is SQVTM, CDR2 ANQGSEA, per germline. CDR3 length: 13 amino acids. Written as DNA, the CDR3 is TGCAGCGCTGAAGTCGACAGGGATCAGCCCCAGCATTTT. It specifies CSAEVDRDQPQHF.

This clone is medium-sized by share. The chain couples TRBV27 to TRBJ2-7, with D possibly TRBD2 on 6 matching bases. The ends were cut back, 6 bases at V and 3 bases at J, with 15 bases in the middle. Germline V CDR1 and CDR2: MNHEY, SMNVEV (reference sequence). The CDR3 totals 14 residues. DNA of the CDR3: TGTGCCAGCAGAGTAGCGGCAGAATACTACGAGCAGTACTTC. Translated: CASRVAAEYYEQYF.

This chain joins TRBV20-1 and TRBJ2-3, with D possibly matching TRBD2 (5 bases). The germline CDR1 and CDR2 sequences are DFQATT and SNEGSKA (reference sequence). This CDR3 has 16 residues. Between the trimmed V and J ends, which lost 1 base and 4 bases, there was a span of 18 bases. The CDR3 nucleotides are TGCAGTGCTAGAGGGAGGCTATCGGGATGTCCAGATACGCAGTATTTT. This gives the protein CSARGRLSGCPDTQYF.

The chain couples TRBV30 to TRBJ1-6; D possibly corresponds to TRBD1 (5 bases). V was trimmed by 3 bases and J by 10 bases, leaving 13 bases between them. This CDR3 contains 13 residues. CDR1 is GTSNPN, CDR2 SVGIG, per germline (reference sequence). Here the CDR3 reads CAWREGKGSPLHF. CDR3 nucleotide sequence: TGTGCCTGGAGGGAGGGGAAGGGATCACCCCTCCACTTT.

This clone showed up many times. The chain has TRBV7-2 and TRBJ2-7; tentatively, D is TRBD2 (5 bases). The V gene's germline CDR1 is SGHTA and CDR2 FQGNSA. The V and J ends lost 0 bases and 3 bases respectively, with 12 bases between them. CDR3 length equals 15 residues. The CDR3 nucleotides are TGTGCCAGCAGCTTAGCGGCAGGAGGCAGCTACGAGCAGTACTTC. This translates into CASSLAAGGSYEQYF.

The sample holds many counts of this clone. The chain links TRBV7-3 to TRBJ1-1; D gene ambiguous. This CDR3 spans 15 amino acids. Germline-derived CDR1 and CDR2 are SGHTA and FQGTGA. Trimming stripped 1 base from V and 1 base from J, with 10 bases between. CDR3 protein: CASSLIRAANTEAFF. The CDR3 DNA sequence: TGTGCCAGCAGCTTAATTAGGGCAGCGAACACTGAAGCTTTCTTT.